This T cell receptor (beta chain) was profiled in a study of shared clonotypes between healthy human individuals. Germline CDR1 is SGHDT and CDR2 is YYEEEE. The CDR3 extends over 14 amino acids. V gave up 7 bases and J gave up 6 bases, with 20 bases separating them. Assay: immunoSEQ multiplex PCR; the TCRdb copy retains only in-frame clones and omits some. The table includes under 650,000 clones, roughly 95% detected once. The chain couples TRBV5-6 to TRBJ2-7; D not resolved. This clonotype originated in a woman aged 30 to 39 in good health. Sequencing input: naive CD4+ T cells sorted from blood. Regarding subset: CD45RA+ positively selected. Here the CDR3 DNA reads TGTGCCAGCGGCTCCGCTGACTCGGATTTCGAGCAGTACTTC. This encodes CASGSADSDFEQYF.